The rows below give T cell receptor beta chains drawn from one sample of a study of cytomegalovirus exposure and HLA in healthy donors. The protocol was immunoSEQ multiplex PCR, while the TCRdb copy is restricted to in-frame clones and leaves out a portion. The data hold about 99,000 clones, with roughly a tenth observed a single time. The sequenced sample consisted of PBMCs. The source of these receptors is a man aged 35-49 years in good health and CMV-seropositive. The CDR3 runs from the conserved cysteine through the conserved F or W. The D gene is left open where the match is weak. The listing skips clone size in some rows; elsewhere it reads once, few, many or a size class.

J gene: TRBJ2-1; clone size: NA; D gene: NA; V gene: TRBV6-5; CDR3 DNA: TGTGCCAGCAGTTCGGACTTAAGCTCCTACAATGAGCAGTTCTTC; CDR3 protein: CASSSDLSSYNEQFF
J gene: TRBJ2-7; clone size: NA; D gene: TRBD1; V gene: TRBV29-1; CDR3 DNA: TGCAGCGTTAGCTCTGGACAGGTCTCCTACGAGCAGTACTTC; CDR3 protein: CSVSSGQVSYEQYF
J gene: TRBJ2-5; clone size: NA; D gene: TRBD2; V gene: TRBV25-1; CDR3 DNA: TGTGCCAGCAGTCACGGACTAGCGGGAGATCAAGAGACCCAGTACTTC; CDR3 protein: CASSHGLAGDQETQYF
J gene: TRBJ1-3; clone size: NA; D gene: NA; V gene: TRBV19; CDR3 DNA: TGTGCCAGTAGCGGGGGGGGAACCAGATTCTCTGGAAACACCATATATTTT; CDR3 protein: CASSGGGTRFSGNTIYF
J gene: TRBJ1-4; clone size: many; D gene: NA; V gene: TRBV19; CDR3 DNA: TGTGCCAGTACCTGGGGGGAAACAACTAATGAAAAACTGTTTTTT; CDR3 protein: CASTWGETTNEKLFF
J gene: TRBJ1-2; clone size: NA; D gene: NA; V gene: TRBV5-4; CDR3 DNA: TGTGCCAGCAGCTTGGATGGGGGCGTATATGGCTACACCTTC; CDR3 protein: CASSLDGGVYGYTF
J gene: TRBJ1-4; clone size: NA; D gene: TRBD1; V gene: TRBV5-1; CDR3 DNA: TGCGCCAGCAGCGCGGGGACAGCCTCTAATGAAAAACTGTTTTTT; CDR3 protein: CASSAGTASNEKLFF
J gene: TRBJ2-5; clone size: NA; D gene: NA; V gene: TRBV28; CDR3 DNA: TGTGCCAGCAGTTTTGGGGCAGGGTCTTCGAAGACCCAGTACTTC; CDR3 protein: CASSFGAGSSKTQYF
J gene: TRBJ1-1; clone size: few; D gene: NA; V gene: TRBV5-1; CDR3 DNA: TGCGCCAGCAGCTTGGGAATGACAGGCCATCGAAGTTACACTGAAGCTTTCTTT; CDR3 protein: CASSLGMTGHRSYTEAFF
J gene: TRBJ1-2; clone size: few; D gene: TRBD1; V gene: TRBV5-6; CDR3 DNA: TGTGCCAGCAGCTCGGGACAGGGAGAAGGCTACACCTTC; CDR3 protein: CASSSGQGEGYTF
J gene: TRBJ1-5; clone size: NA; D gene: NA; V gene: TRBV7-2; CDR3 DNA: TGTGCCAGCAGCTTAGAGGACTATAGCAATCAGCCCCAGCATTTT; CDR3 protein: CASSLEDYSNQPQHF
J gene: TRBJ2-2; clone size: NA; D gene: NA; V gene: TRBV4-1; CDR3 DNA: TGCGCCACCTCGCAGGGGACCGGGGAGCTGTTTTTT; CDR3 protein: CATSQGTGELFF
J gene: TRBJ2-5; clone size: few; D gene: TRBD1; V gene: TRBV6-1; CDR3 DNA: TGTGCCAGCAGCACCGGGACAGGGTCGTCGGAGACCCAGTACTTC; CDR3 protein: CASSTGTGSSETQYF
J gene: TRBJ2-1; clone size: few; D gene: TRBD2; V gene: TRBV9; CDR3 DNA: TGTGCCAGCAGCGCCCACAAGGGCAGCGGGAGTAGCTCCTACAATGAGCAGTTCTTC; CDR3 protein: CASSAHKGSGSSSYNEQFF
J gene: TRBJ1-4; clone size: NA; D gene: NA; V gene: TRBV15; CDR3 DNA: TGTGCCACCAGCAGGGGACGCGGGGCAAAACTGTTTTTT; CDR3 protein: CATSRGRGAKLFF
J gene: TRBJ1-2; clone size: few; D gene: NA; V gene: TRBV29-1; CDR3 DNA: TGCAGCGTTTTATTCTACAGGGTCGGCTATGGCTACACCTTC; CDR3 protein: CSVLFYRVGYGYTF
J gene: TRBJ2-7; clone size: few; D gene: TRBD1; V gene: TRBV28; CDR3 DNA: TGTGCCAGCAGTTTATACCAGCAAGGACAGGGGAGAGAGCAGTACTTC; CDR3 protein: CASSLYQQGQGREQYF
J gene: TRBJ2-3; clone size: NA; D gene: TRBD2; V gene: TRBV7-9; CDR3 DNA: TGTGCCCACAGCCCCCCCGCGGGAGGCACAGATACGCAGTATTTT; CDR3 protein: CAHSPPAGGTDTQYF
J gene: TRBJ2-7; clone size: few; D gene: NA; V gene: TRBV7-9; CDR3 DNA: TGTGCCAGCAGCTTAGAAGTCGTGCGGGGCGAGCAGTACTTC; CDR3 protein: CASSLEVVRGEQYF
J gene: TRBJ1-4; clone size: few; D gene: NA; V gene: TRBV6-5; CDR3 DNA: TGTGCCAGCAGAAGGGGGTCTAATGAAAAACTGTTTTTT; CDR3 protein: CASRRGSNEKLFF
J gene: TRBJ2-2; clone size: few; D gene: NA; V gene: TRBV2; CDR3 DNA: TGTGCCAGCAGTGACTCAGTGAACACCGGGGAGCTGTTTTTT; CDR3 protein: CASSDSVNTGELFF
J gene: TRBJ2-1; clone size: few; D gene: NA; V gene: TRBV7-8; CDR3 DNA: TGTGCCAGCAGCTTAGATAGTAGAGATAGTTTCCCCTACAATGAGCAGTTCTTC; CDR3 protein: CASSLDSRDSFPYNEQFF
J gene: TRBJ2-3; clone size: NA; D gene: TRBD2; V gene: TRBV27; CDR3 DNA: TGTGCCAGCAGCCCCGGGCTAGCGGGAGGAAGGGAGTCAGATACGCAGTATTTT; CDR3 protein: CASSPGLAGGRESDTQYF
J gene: TRBJ2-7; clone size: NA; D gene: TRBD1; V gene: TRBV6-5; CDR3 DNA: TGTGCCAGCAGTTCCGACCGGGACAGGTCCTACGAGCAGTACTTC; CDR3 protein: CASSSDRDRSYEQYF
J gene: TRBJ2-1; clone size: NA; D gene: NA; V gene: TRBV27; CDR3 DNA: TGTGCCAGCAGTTTAGCGGGTGACTACAATGAGCAGTTCTTC; CDR3 protein: CASSLAGDYNEQFF
J gene: TRBJ1-2; clone size: NA; D gene: TRBD1; V gene: TRBV7-2; CDR3 DNA: TGTGCCAGCAGCTTACAAGGGGGCGACTATGGCTACACCTTC; CDR3 protein: CASSLQGGDYGYTF
J gene: TRBJ2-7; clone size: few; D gene: TRBD1; V gene: TRBV11-1; CDR3 DNA: TGTGCCAGCAGCTTAGATCACAGGGGCGTGAACTACGAGCAGTACTTC; CDR3 protein: CASSLDHRGVNYEQYF
J gene: TRBJ2-1; clone size: NA; D gene: TRBD2; V gene: TRBV19; CDR3 DNA: TGTGCCAGTAGTATAGCGGGAGGAGTCAATGAGCAGTTCTTC; CDR3 protein: CASSIAGGVNEQFF